Following are 18 T cell receptor beta chains from one sample sequenced in a study of T cells in women clearing cervical HPV infection. The data were produced by immunoSEQ multiplex PCR, yet TCRdb's version contains in-frame clones alone and is incomplete. This sample contains approximately 15,000 clones. The sequenced material came from blood buffy coat. The receptor source for this set is a woman between 18 and 69 years old with a cervical HPV16 infection that either progressed to CIN3+ or cleared (not recorded which).

By frequency, this clone registers medium-sized (0.01 to 0.1%). The CDR3 end lies 3 residues beyond the end of the read and is filled in from the germline J gene. The chain couples TRBV6-4 to TRBJ2-3; possible D gene TRBD1, 5 bases. This CDR3 is built from 15 residues. V was cut by 9 bases and J by 2 bases, with 18 bases left in between. CDR1 and CDR2 (germline): MRHNA, SNTAGT. CDR3 protein: CARGPSPSLTDTQYF. The sequenced CDR3 bases are TGTGCCAGGGGGCCATCCCCCTCTCTCACAGATACG.

CDR3 DNA, as far as it was read: TGTGCCAGCAGCCCAGGCGAGACC. Translation: CASSPGET. The full-length CDR3 reads as CASSPGETQYF. The V call is TRBV7-9, the J call TRBJ2-5; D is unclear. With the read ending 3 residues before the CDR3 end, the germline J gene is used to fill in that end. Germline CDR1 and CDR2: SEHNR and FQNEAQ (reference sequence). The CDR3 loop spans 11 amino acids. Trimming removed 5 bases at V and 5 bases at J, with 6 bases between. Combining the CDR3 with reference TRBV7-9 and TRBJ2-5 gives the whole variable domain DTGVSQNPRHKITKRGQNVTFRCDPISEHNRLYWYRQTLGQGPEFLTYFQNEAQLEKSRLLSDRFSAERPKGSFSTLEIQRTEQGDSAMYLCASSPGETQYFGPGTRLLVL.

With regard to this clone: The read finishes 3 residues shy of the CDR3 end, and the germline J gene is used to complete it. The chain joins TRBV29-1 to TRBJ1-2, with a weak D call TRBD1 (5 bases). V lost 5 bases and J lost 0, with 16 bases in between. This CDR3 is 15 amino acids long. The V gene's germline CDR1 is SQVTM and CDR2 ANQGSEA. The chain's CDR3 is CSVQGSMGANYGYTF. The DNA read from the CDR3 is TGCAGCGTTCAGGGATCTATGGGAGCTAACTATGGC.

About this clone: The CDR3 end lies 3 residues beyond the end of the read and is filled in from the germline J gene. The V and J genes are TRBV11-2 and TRBJ1-2; weak D call: TRBD1 (5 bases). Germline V lookup: CDR1 SGHAT, CDR2 FQNNGV. V was trimmed by 8 bases and J by 4 bases, leaving 20 bases between them. CDR3 length equals 15 residues. CDR3 protein: CASGSPRAGGYGYTF. The DNA read from the CDR3 is TGTGCCAGCGGGTCCCCCAGGGCCGGCGGCTATGGC.

A remark on this clone: One end of the junction is discordant with germline, which a read error may explain. The read ends 3 residues before the CDR3 terminus; that terminus is restored from the germline J gene. This same CDR3 is encoded by further DNA sequences in the sample. The chain combines TRBV30 with TRBJ1-3, with a weak D call TRBD1 (5 bases). CDR1 is GTSNPN, CDR2 SVGIG, per germline (reference sequence). The CDR3 is 14 amino acids. Incomplete CDR3 DNA: TGTGCCTGGAGCATTGACAGTTCTGGAAACACA. This encodes CAWSIDSSGNT. The entire CDR3 sequence reads CAWSIDSSGNTIYF.

Of note for this clone: The read ends 3 residues shy of where the CDR3 ends; the end is completed using the germline J gene. This chain connects TRBV9 to TRBJ1-3; D uncertain. The CDR3 contains 16 residues. Trimming removed 3 bases at V and 0 bases at J, with 13 bases between. Germline lookup yields CDR1 SGDLS and CDR2 YYNGEE. CDR3 region: CASSETEGISGNTIYF. Partial CDR3 DNA: TGTGCCAGCAGCGAGACGGAGGGTATCTCTGGAAACACC.

About this clone: The read terminates 3 residues ahead of where the CDR3 ends, so the germline J gene completes it. The rearrangement uses TRBV7-6 and TRBJ2-3; 10 nucleotides agree with TRBD2. The CDR3 is 15 amino acids. Germline V gene sequence: CDR1 SGHVS, CDR2 FNYEAQ. CDR3 residues: CASSPLAGGRETQYF. The CDR3 bases that were read are TGTGCCAGCAGCCCCTTAGCGGGGGGCCGGGAGACG.

A remark on this clone: The CDR3 goes on 3 residues after the read ends, and that part is filled in from the germline J gene. This chain uses TRBV13 with TRBJ1-1; 7 bases align to TRBD1. J gave up 2 bases and V 4 bases, and 10 bases lay outside the gene matches. The CDR3 spans 16 residues. Germline CDR1 PRHDT, CDR2 FYEKMQ (reference sequence). The CDR3 loop reads CASSYQIQGPNTEAFF. The CDR3 bases that were read are TGTGCCAGCAGCTATCAAATACAGGGGCCCAACACTGAA.

In regard to this clone: The read is 3 residues too short to cover the CDR3 end, so that end is filled in from the germline J gene. The gene calls are TRBV2 and TRBJ1-1; D unresolved. CDR1 is SNHLY and CDR2 is FYNNEI in the germline V gene. This CDR3 has 13 amino acids. Partial CDR3 DNA: TGTGCCAGCAACGGACTCGAAAACGGTGAG. Translated: CASNGLENGE. The whole CDR3 sequence is CASNGLENGEAFF.

CDR3 sequence: CASRSGQCNQPQHF. CDR3 DNA, as far as it was read: TGTGCCAGCAGATCGGGACAGTGTAATCAGCCC. The rearrangement joins TRBV7-4 to TRBJ1-5; TRBD1 agrees at 7 bases. The read finishes 3 residues shy of the CDR3 end, and the germline J gene is used to complete it. Germline assignment: CDR1 SGHVT and CDR2 SQSDAQ. The CDR3 consists of 14 residues. The J segment lost 4 bases and the V segment lost 6 bases, leaving 6 bases of the junction unmatched.

A note on this clone: Sequencing ends 3 residues short of the CDR3 end; the germline J gene provides the rest. This rearrangement joins TRBV5-6 to TRBJ2-3, with D possibly TRBD2 on 7 matching bases. The CDR3 contains 15 residues. The germline CDR1 and CDR2 sequences are SGHDT and YYEEEE. CDR3 DNA (partial): TGTGCCAGCAGTCCTACAGGGAGGGAAGGCGAGACG. It encodes CASSPTGREGET. The CDR3 as a whole reads CASSPTGREGETQYF.

Note on this clone: The read ends 3 residues early relative to the CDR3; the germline J gene fills the gap. The chain has TRBV5-1 and TRBJ1-1; D is perhaps TRBD1 (5 bases). The CDR3 totals 14 residues. The V end was cut by 2 bases, the J end by 1 base, with 9 bases between. Per germline, CDR1 SGHRS and CDR2 YFSETQ. The CDR3 region is CASSFGTSNTEAFF. The sequenced CDR3 bases are TGCGCCAGCAGCTTTGGGACTTCGAACACTGAA. The variable domain in full, with the rest retrieved from reference TRBV5-1 and TRBJ1-1, is KAGVTQTPRYLIKTRGQQVTLSCSPISGHRSVSWYQQTPGQGLQFLFEYFSETQRNKGNFPGRFSGRQFSNSRSEMNVSTLELGDSALYLCASSFGTSNTEAFFGQGTRLTVV.

Concerning this clone: The read falls 3 residues short of the CDR3 end, and the missing part is taken from the germline J gene. The rearrangement uses TRBV18 and TRBJ2-7; 8 bases fit TRBD1. The germline V gene has CDR1 KGHSH and CDR2 LQKENI. The CDR3 is made up of 12 amino acids. V trimming: 6 bases; J trimming: 6 bases; junction bases outside the gene matches: 4. The CDR3 is CASSRDRLEQYF. The CDR3 DNA, read in part, is TGTGCCAGCTCCCGGGACAGGCTCGAG.

With respect to this clone: The read terminates 3 residues before the CDR3 end, so the remaining end is supplied by the germline J gene. The J gene is TRBJ1-5, the V gene TRBV7-8; D possibly corresponds to TRBD1 (6 bases). Germline V gives CDR1 SGHVS, CDR2 FQNEAQ. V lost 0 bases, J lost 9 bases, and 15 bases lay in between. The CDR3 has 15 amino acids. This CDR3 is CASSLAGTLGLPQHF. The CDR3 bases that were read are TGTGCCAGCAGCTTAGCGGGGACACTCGGTTTGCCC.

The CDR3 region is CASSLAGQTYEQYF. CDR3 DNA, as far as it was read: TGTGCCAGCAGCTTAGCAGGGCAGACCTACGAG. The chain recombines TRBV7-9 with TRBJ2-7; no clear D. The CDR3 is cut off 3 residues early in the read; its end comes from the germline J gene. The CDR3 loop spans 14 amino acids. V lost 0 bases and J lost 2, with 8 bases in between. CDR1 is SEHNR and CDR2 is FQNEAQ in the germline V gene (reference sequence).

Points on this clone: The observed sequence ends 3 residues before the CDR3 terminus, with the missing tail filled in from the germline J gene. The chain recombines TRBV10-3 with TRBJ1-2, with 7 positions matching TRBD1. The CDR3 sequence is 13 residues long. Germline V gene lookup returns CDR1 ENHRY and CDR2 SYGVKD. The sequenced CDR3 bases are TGTGCCATCTTCGACAGGGCCGACCCAGGC. It translates to CAIFDRADPG. The full CDR3 is CAIFDRADPGYTF.

According to its frequency, this clone is medium-sized. The CDR3 end lies 3 residues beyond the end of the read and is filled in from the germline J gene. The chain recombines TRBV5-6 with TRBJ2-1, with no clear D. This CDR3 spans 12 amino acids. Trimming removed 0 bases at V and 5 bases at J, with 3 bases between. Germline V gene data show CDR1 as SGHDT and CDR2 as YYEEEE. CDR3 sequence reads: CASSLADNEQFF. The DNA read from the CDR3 is TGTGCCAGCAGCTTGGCCGACAATGAG.

CDR3 sequence: CASSLGRGSNQPQHF. Partial CDR3 DNA: TGTGCCAGCAGTTTAGGGCGGGGTAGCAATCAGCCC. J is TRBJ1-5 and V is TRBV28; D gene ambiguous. The DNA ends 3 residues before the CDR3 does, and the rest of the CDR3 is filled in from the germline J gene. The CDR3 covers 15 residues. V was cut by 2 bases and J by 0 bases, with 8 bases left in between. CDR1 and CDR2 from the germline V gene are MDHEN and SYDVKM.